This T cell receptor (beta chain) was sequenced during a study of OX40 agonist ivuxolimab in advanced cancers. In the study overall: The patients received ivuxolimab by intravenous route every 2 weeks at 0.01 to 10 mg/kg. Study-level findings and limits: CD8+ T cells averaged more expanded clones than CD4+. Those patients achieving a partial response at 0.1-3.0 mg/kg showed among the lowest clonal expansion.

Comments on this clone: Its antigen is not known.

Measured with immunoSEQ multiplex PCR; TCRdb has only the in-frame clones, and not every one. The sample carries about 40,000 clones, about 88% recorded once. With 2 bases removed from V and 0 bases from J, the gap between germline ends came to 11 bases. Looked up from germline, CDR1 is MNHGY and CDR2 is SAAAGT. This CDR3 has 17 amino acids. Patients were ineligible given autoimmune disease history or systemic immunosuppression. The specimen comprised CD4+ or CD8+ T cells sorted from blood, sampled in a trial of the OX40 agonist ivuxolimab. This clonotype was sampled from an adult with an advanced solid tumor such as melanoma, head and neck, liver or kidney cancer. V usage is TRBV6-8 and J usage is TRBJ2-6; D uncertain. CDR3 nucleotides: TGTGCCAGCAGTTACGAGAGACCTACCTCTGGGGCCAACGTCCTGACTTTC. It codes for CASSYERPTSGANVLTF.